The T cell receptor beta chain under discussion was sequenced for a study of blood T cell repertoires in COVID-19 (dated by TCRdb to about 2020). About the study as a whole: Samples covering the acute and convalescent phases of COVID-19 were provided by collaborators in the United States, Italy and Spain. The prospective study material was composed of cDNA or gDNA derived from T cells, B-cell-depleted T cells, or PBMCs. Subjects who had been exposed to COVID-19, were actively infected with it, or had recovered from it provided the deeply sampled blood TCRbeta repertoires that made up the dataset. A freely available public database, intended as a resource for researchers studying the immune response to SARS-CoV-2, is where the repertoires were released. The samples were drawn from the first 160 participants of the ongoing ImmuneRACE study and from some 1,300 subjects provided by 6 global collaborators. Nearly every sample came with metadata listing a de-identified subject ID, COVID-19 status, age in years and sex. HLA class I and class II types, where available, came from metadata supplied by the sample provider rather than from assay-based typing. Summary of the overall study and its limitations: The quantity of clinical and demographic metadata differed by source and by participant and was supplied without curation.

The collaborating institutions used their own protocols to collect whole blood in K2EDTA tubes. For TCRbeta analysis, collaborators shipped samples in one of three forms: frozen whole blood, isolated PBMCs, or DNA extracted from either of those sample types. CDR3 length: 15 amino acids, cysteine to phenylalanine. Only the CDR3 portion is preserved as DNA: 45 bases, with reading frame beginning at the first base. The germline V gene supplies CDR1 KGHSH and CDR2 LQKENI. V lost 2 bases and J lost 11 bases, and the count of bases not matched to a germline gene is 11. The immunoSEQ Assay, a bias-controlled multiplex PCR, was used to amplify TCRbeta CDR3 regions from genomic DNA. Processing in the source paper ran as follows. Within the assay, amplification of reference gene primers was used to estimate how many nucleated cells each sample contained. To quantify the absolute abundance of each unique TCRbeta CDR3 rearrangement, sequence reads were collapsed and filtered. For each sample, productive Simpson clonality was calculated as the square root of Simpson's diversity index over productive rearrangements. TCRdb carries this immuneACCESS record with in-frame sequences only. Its versions omit some clonotypes, under half of them owing to an unresolved V gene in the studies checked, with the rest unexplained. V, J and clone size are those of that table, while D and trimming were read from the DNA. In this sample the table shows hundreds of thousands of clones, roughly 80% of which occur a single time. The ten largest account for approximately 7.9% of the sample.

This clone came up once. The antigen it binds to is not known. One base away there is no much larger clone; base qualities are not given. The specimen was peripheral blood. This receptor was identified in a woman aged 80 or over with acute or convalescent COVID-19. The chain employs TRBV18 and TRBJ1-5; TRBD1 agrees with 8 junctional bases. The CDR3 reads CASSPISTGGIAQHF. The DNA reads as follows: TGTGCCAGCTCACCAATCTCAACAGGGGGTATAGCCCAGCATTTT. Extended through the reference TRBV18 and TRBJ1-5 proteins, this CDR3 yields the full variable domain: NAGVMQNPRHLVRRRGQEARLRCSPMKGHSHVYWYRQLPEEGLKFMVYLQKENIIDESGMPKERFSAEFPKEGPSILRIQQVVRGDSAAYFCASSPISTGGIAQHFGDGTRLSIL.